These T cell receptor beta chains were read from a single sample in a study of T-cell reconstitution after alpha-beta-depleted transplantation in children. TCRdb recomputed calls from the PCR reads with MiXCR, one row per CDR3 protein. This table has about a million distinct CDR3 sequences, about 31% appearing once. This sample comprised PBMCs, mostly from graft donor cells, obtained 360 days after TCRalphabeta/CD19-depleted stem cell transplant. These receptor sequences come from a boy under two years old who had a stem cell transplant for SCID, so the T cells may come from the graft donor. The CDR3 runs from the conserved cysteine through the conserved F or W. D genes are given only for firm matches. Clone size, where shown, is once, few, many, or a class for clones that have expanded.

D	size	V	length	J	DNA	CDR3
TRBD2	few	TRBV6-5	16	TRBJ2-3	TGTGCCAGCAGTAGTAGACTAGCGAGTGGCACAGATACGCAGTATTTT	CASSSRLASGTDTQYF
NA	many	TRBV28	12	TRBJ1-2	TGTGCCAGCAGTGGGACACACTATGGCTACACCTTC	CASSGTHYGYTF
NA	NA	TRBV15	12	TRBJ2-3	TGTGCCACCAGCAGGGACTCCAGAACGCAGTATTTT	CATSRDSRTQYF
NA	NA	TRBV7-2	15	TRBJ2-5	TGTGCCAGCAGCTTATTACTACTTCCCCAAGAGACCCAGTACTTC	CASSLLLLPQETQYF
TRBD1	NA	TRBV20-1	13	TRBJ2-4	TGCAGTGCGATAAGGGGGCCACAAAACATTCAGTACTTC	CSAIRGPQNIQYF
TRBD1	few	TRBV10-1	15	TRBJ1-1	TGCGCCAGCAGTGATGGTGGGACAGGGGCCACTGAAGCTTTCTTT	CASSDGGTGATEAFF
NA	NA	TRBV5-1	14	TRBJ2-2	TGCGCCAGCAGCTTCCCCAGCCCGTCCGGGGAGCTGTTTTTT	CASSFPSPSGELFF
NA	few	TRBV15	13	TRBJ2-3	TGTGCCACCAGCAGCCAGTCGGGTGATACGCAGTATTTT	CATSSQSGDTQYF
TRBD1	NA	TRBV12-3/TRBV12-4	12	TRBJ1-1	TGTGCCAGCAGAAACCGGGACAGGCCTTCTTTCTTT	CASRNRDRPSFF
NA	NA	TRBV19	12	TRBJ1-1	TGTGCCAGTAGTCCCCGTGACACTGAAGCTTTCTTT	CASSPRDTEAFF
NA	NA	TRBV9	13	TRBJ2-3	TGTGCCAGCAGCGTCGGGGCCCCAGATACGCAGTATTTT	CASSVGAPDTQYF
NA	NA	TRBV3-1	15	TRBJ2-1	TGTGCCAGCAGCCTCCTTTGGGCCGGGGGAAATGAGCAGTTCTTC	CASSLLWAGGNEQFF
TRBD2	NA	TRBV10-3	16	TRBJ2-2	TGTGCCATCAGTGGAAGCTGGGGGGGGAACACCGGGGAGCTGTTTTTT	CAISGSWGGNTGELFF
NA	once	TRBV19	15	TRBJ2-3	TGTGCCAGTAGTATCCCCAACGAAGGCTCAGATACGCAGTATTTT	CASSIPNEGSDTQYF
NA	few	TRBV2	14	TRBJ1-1	TGTGCCAGCAGCCTGACAAACATGAACACTGAAGCTTTCTTT	CASSLTNMNTEAFF
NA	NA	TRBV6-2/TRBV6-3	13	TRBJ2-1	TGTGCCAGCAGGATGCCGGTATACAATGAGCAGTTCTTC	CASRMPVYNEQFF
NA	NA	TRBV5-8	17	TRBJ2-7	TGTGCCAGCAGCCCAAATTCCGGGACGGGCCACGACTACGAGCAGTACTTC	CASSPNSGTGHDYEQYF
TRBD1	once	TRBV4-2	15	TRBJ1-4	TGTGCCAGCAGCCAAGGGGACAGGTCCTATGAAAAACTGTTTTTT	CASSQGDRSYEKLFF
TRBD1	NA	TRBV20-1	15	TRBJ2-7	TGCAGTGCTAGGGGGGACAGGAGCCGAACCTACGAGCAGTACTTC	CSARGDRSRTYEQYF
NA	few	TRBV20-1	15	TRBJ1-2	TGCAGTGCTACCGACCTAGTTGGGGGGATCTATGGCTACACCTTC	CSATDLVGGIYGYTF
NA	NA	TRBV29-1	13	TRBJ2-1	TGCAGCGTTGAAAGAGACCCAGACAATGAGCAGTTCTTC	CSVERDPDNEQFF
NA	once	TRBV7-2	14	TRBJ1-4	TGTGCCAGCGAGGAGCCCGCAACTAATGAAAAACTGTTTTTT	CASEEPATNEKLFF
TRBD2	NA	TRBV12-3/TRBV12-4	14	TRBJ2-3	TGTGCCAGCAGTTTCGGGGGGACCGGAGATACGCAGTATTTT	CASSFGGTGDTQYF
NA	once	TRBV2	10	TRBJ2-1	TGTGCCAGCAAGGACAATGAGCAGTTCTTC	CASKDNEQFF
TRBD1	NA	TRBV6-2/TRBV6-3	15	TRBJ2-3	TGTGCCAGCAGTTACCGGGACAGGGTCACAGATACGCAGTATTTT	CASSYRDRVTDTQYF
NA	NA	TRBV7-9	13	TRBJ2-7	TGTGCCAGCAGCTTAGAGGGCAGCACCGAGCAGTACTTC	CASSLEGSTEQYF
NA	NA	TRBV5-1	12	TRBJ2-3	TGCGCCAGCAGTTTTACACCAGATACGCAGTATTTT	CASSFTPDTQYF
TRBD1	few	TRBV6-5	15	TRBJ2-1	TGTGCCAGCAGTTATGGGGGACAGGTAAACAATGAGCAGTTCTTC	CASSYGGQVNNEQFF
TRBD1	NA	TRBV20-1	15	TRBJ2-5	TGCAGTGCCCCCTGGACAGGGGGCGACCGAAAGACCCAGTACTTC	CSAPWTGGDRKTQYF
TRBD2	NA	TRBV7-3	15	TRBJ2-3	TGTGCCAGCAGCCGGAGCGGGGGGGCCGGAGATACGCAGTATTTT	CASSRSGGAGDTQYF
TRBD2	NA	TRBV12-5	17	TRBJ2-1	TGTGCTAGTGGTTTGGAGTCCCGGGACTACAGTTACAATGAGCAGTTCTTC	CASGLESRDYSYNEQFF
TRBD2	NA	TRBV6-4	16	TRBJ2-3	TGTGCCAGCAGTGACACACTAGCGGGGGGCACAGATACGCAGTATTTT	CASSDTLAGGTDTQYF
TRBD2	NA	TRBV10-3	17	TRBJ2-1	TGTGCCATCAGTGAGTCGAAGCTAGCGGGGGGGAACAATGAGCAGTTCTTC	CAISESKLAGGNNEQFF
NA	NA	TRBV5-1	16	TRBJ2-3	TGCGCCAGCAGCTATTACTCCCAAAGCTACACAGATACGCAGTATTTT	CASSYYSQSYTDTQYF
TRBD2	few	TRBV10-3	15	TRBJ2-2	TGTGCCATCCCTGCGGGGACTAGCGGAACCGGGGAGCTGTTTTTT	CAIPAGTSGTGELFF
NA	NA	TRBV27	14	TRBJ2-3	TGTGCCAGCAGTTTCGCCCTCGGGGGTGATACGCAGTATTTT	CASSFALGGDTQYF
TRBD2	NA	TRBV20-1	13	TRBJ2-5	TGCAGTGGTAGCGGGGGGGTGCAAGAGACCCAGTACTTC	CSGSGGVQETQYF
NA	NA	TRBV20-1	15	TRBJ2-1	TGCAGTGCTAGTGCCGGGTCTAGCATCCACAATGAGCAGTTCTTC	CSASAGSSIHNEQFF
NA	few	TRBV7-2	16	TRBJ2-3	TGTGCCAGCAGCTTAGTGTTTCTAGCGAGGACAGATACGCAGTATTTT	CASSLVFLARTDTQYF
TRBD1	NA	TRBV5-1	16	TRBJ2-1	TGCGCTAGCAGCTTGGGGGCCGGGACAGTTCGGGATGAGCAGTTCTTC	CASSLGAGTVRDEQFF